This T cell receptor beta chain emerged from a study of radiation and T cells in renal cell carcinoma. Time point indicated: baseline pretreatment blood. Indicated treatment: 15 Gy SBRT to primary tumor, nephrectomy 4 weeks later. With 6 bases removed from V and 8 bases from J, the gap between germline ends came to 19 bases. Germline CDR1 and CDR2: SGHAT and FQNNGV. This CDR3 region has 14 residues. TCRdb's copy holds only in-frame clones and misses some; the assay was immunoSEQ multiplex PCR. The table lists 130,000 to 150,000 clones, 88% of them singletons. The sequence derives from a woman in her 70s with renal cell carcinoma. Sequences were derived from blood, sampled from a patient whose treatment included radiotherapy and nephrectomy. This chain links TRBV11-2 with TRBJ1-2, with D maybe TRBD1 (6 bases). CDR3 loop: CASRLTGPPTGYTF. CDR3 bases: TGTGCCAGCAGACTGACAGGACCCCCTACCGGCTACACCTTC.